The 16 T cell receptor beta chains given below trace back to one sample, sequenced in a study of CD8 T cells in ankylosing spondylitis. In TCRdb, the 5' RACE reads were re-called with MiXCR into one record per CDR3 protein. In the table there are approximately 25,000 distinct CDR3 sequences, around 16% of which are singletons. The specimen was blood. Every receptor here comes from a male donor with ankylosing spondylitis or in good health (not recorded which).

This chain joins TRBV2 and TRBJ2-4; D is perhaps TRBD1 (6 bases). Between the trimmed V and J ends, which lost 8 bases and 3 bases, there was a span of 17 bases. The CDR3 is 15 amino acids. Germline V gene lookup returns CDR1 SNHLY and CDR2 FYNNEI. CDR3 region: CASGDILRGKNIQYF. CDR3 sequence (DNA): TGTGCCAGCGGGGACATCCTAAGGGGCAAAAACATTCAGTACTTC. The full variable domain, with the rest looked up from reference TRBV2 and TRBJ2-4, is EPEVTQTPSHQVTQMGQEVILRCVPISNHLYFYWYRQILGQKVEFLVSFYNNEISEKSEIFDDQFSVERPDGSNFTLKIRSTKLEDSAMYFCASGDILRGKNIQYFGAGTRLSVL.

This clonotype has ten or more counts. The genes are TRBV20-1 and TRBJ2-4, with D maybe TRBD1 (6 bases). CDR1 is DFQATT and CDR2 is SNEGSKA in the germline V gene (reference sequence). With 3 bases removed from V and 1 base from J, the gap between germline ends came to 10 bases. This CDR3 comprises 14 residues. CDR3 amino acids: CSASHRVAKNIQYF. The CDR3 DNA reads TGCAGTGCTAGTCACAGGGTGGCCAAAAACATTCAGTACTTC.

V gene TRBV20-1 combines with J gene TRBJ2-2; possible D gene TRBD2, 6 bases. V lost 0 bases, J lost 7 bases, and 12 bases lay in between. The germline V gene encodes CDR1 DFQATT and CDR2 SNEGSKA (reference sequence). The CDR3 sequence is 14 residues long. This CDR3 is CSARDGRGGGELFF. The DNA for the CDR3 is TGCAGTGCTAGAGATGGGCGGGGAGGCGGGGAGCTGTTTTTT.

The rearrangement uses TRBV29-1 and TRBJ2-3; D call uncertain. The CDR3 contains 14 residues. Germline V gene sequence: CDR1 SQVTM, CDR2 ANQGSEA. V dropped 6 bases and J dropped 0 bases, with 13 bases sitting between them. The CDR3 DNA follows: TGCAGCGTGAGCACGGCGGTGAGCACAGATACGCAGTATTTT. Its protein product is CSVSTAVSTDTQYF.

This clonotype was seen a few times. This chain connects TRBV12-3 or TRBV12-4 to TRBJ2-5, with TRBD1 identical over 8 bases. The length of the CDR3 is 12 residues. The ends lost 5 bases at V and 5 bases at J; junction bases unmatched: 1. The CDR3, as DNA: TGTGCCAGCAGTGGACAGGGCGAGACCCAGTACTTC. Translation gives CASSGQGETQYF.

This clonotype was recorded many times. V usage is TRBV25-1 and J usage is TRBJ2-2, with 10 bases matching TRBD1. This CDR3 is 15 amino acids long. V shed 6 bases and J 6 bases; nucleotides not matched to a gene: 7. CDR1 is MGHDK and CDR2 is SYGVNS in the germline V gene. The CDR3 loop reads CASRETGGASGELFF. In DNA form, the CDR3 reads TGTGCCAGCAGGGAGACAGGGGGCGCATCCGGGGAGCTGTTTTTT.

This clonotype was recorded many times. V usage is TRBV5-1 and J usage is TRBJ2-5; possible D gene TRBD1, 6 bases. The CDR3 runs 13 residues. Germline values: CDR1 SGHRS, CDR2 YFSETQ. V lost 2 bases and J 3 bases, leaving 8 bases between the germline ends. In DNA form, the CDR3 reads TGCGCCAGCAGCTTCTCAGGGGAAGAGACCCAGTACTTC. Encoded protein: CASSFSGEETQYF.

This clonotype was picked up many times. The J gene is TRBJ1-4, the V gene TRBV6-1; TRBD1 agrees at 7 bases. V was pared by 4 bases and J by 7 bases, with 12 bases of the junction left unmatched. CDR1 MNHNS and CDR2 SASEGT come from the germline V gene. The CDR3 is 16 residues long. The chain's CDR3 is CASSVRQGRVGEKLFF. The CDR3 nucleotides are TGTGCCAGCAGTGTCCGACAGGGACGGGTTGGTGAAAAACTGTTTTTT.

This clonotype was recorded at least ten times. The chain links TRBV29-1 to TRBJ2-5, with D maybe TRBD1 (5 bases). V was cut by 6 bases and J by 4 bases, with 15 bases left in between. The CDR3 loop spans 13 amino acids. Germline lookup yields CDR1 SQVTM and CDR2 ANQGSEA. The CDR3 DNA reads as TGCAGCGTCGCTTCACAGGTGGGAGAGACCCAGTACTTC. It specifies CSVASQVGETQYF.

Many counts were recorded for this clonotype. The chain is built from TRBV29-1 and TRBJ2-3, with D tentatively TRBD1 (6 bases). V was pared by 8 bases and J by 2 bases, with 14 bases between. In germline, CDR1 is SQVTM, CDR2 ANQGSEA. This CDR3 spans 13 amino acids. DNA of the CDR3: TGCAGCCTAAAAGGACAGTACACAGATACGCAGTATTTT. Amino acid sequence: CSLKGQYTDTQYF.

The rearrangement joins TRBV29-1 to TRBJ2-1; D gene ambiguous. Germline values: CDR1 SQVTM, CDR2 ANQGSEA. The CDR3 consists of 14 residues. V was cut by 4 bases and J by 0 bases, with 10 bases left in between. The CDR3 loop reads CSVGLAYSYNEQFF. CDR3 bases: TGCAGCGTTGGTCTGGCATACTCCTACAATGAGCAGTTCTTC.

The J gene is TRBJ2-1, the V gene TRBV7-3, with 7 bases matching TRBD2. J lost 3 bases, V lost 5 bases, and 7 bases had no gene match. Germline assignment: CDR1 SGHTA and CDR2 FQGTGA. The CDR3 covers 15 residues. CDR3 sequence: CASSPWAGDYNEQFF. CDR3 coding DNA: TGTGCCAGCAGCCCCTGGGCGGGAGACTACAATGAGCAGTTCTTC.

The V gene is TRBV15, the J gene TRBJ2-5, with a weak D call TRBD2 (5 bases). CDR3 length equals 14 residues. The V end was cut by 6 bases, the J end by 1 base, with 12 bases between. Germline lookup yields CDR1 LNHNV and CDR2 YYDKDF (reference sequence). Here the CDR3 DNA reads TGTGCCACCAGGGACTCGTCGGCCCAAGAGACCCAGTACTTC. Protein sequence: CATRDSSAQETQYF.

The V and J genes are TRBV9 and TRBJ2-1; TRBD2 aligns across 15 bases. Germline values: CDR1 SGDLS, CDR2 YYNGEE. V was clipped by 0 bases and J by 2 bases; unmatched bases: 3. The CDR3 runs 18 residues. The CDR3 DNA reads as TGTGCCAGCAGCGTAGAGGGACTAGCGGGAGGCCCCTACAATGAGCAGTTCTTC. Translating it yields CASSVEGLAGGPYNEQFF.

This clonotype came up a few times. The V and J genes are TRBV4-3 and TRBJ2-5, with D perhaps matching TRBD1 or TRBD2 (5 bases each). Per the germline V gene, CDR1 is LGHNA and CDR2 is YSLEER. The CDR3 contains 16 residues. V dropped 0 bases and J dropped 2 bases, with 13 bases sitting between them. CDR3 residues: CASSQDFMGEQETQYF. CDR3 nucleotides: TGCGCCAGCAGCCAAGATTTTATGGGGGAACAAGAGACCCAGTACTTC.

In its sample, this clonotype was seen many times. The rearrangement joins TRBV2 to TRBJ2-3; D remains ambiguous. This CDR3 comprises 15 residues. The V end was cut by 3 bases, the J end by 5 bases, with 15 bases between. Germline V gene lookup returns CDR1 SNHLY and CDR2 FYNNEI. CDR3 DNA: TGTGCCAGCAGTGACTATGGCGGCCGGCAAGATACGCAGTATTTT. This gives the protein CASSDYGGRQDTQYF.